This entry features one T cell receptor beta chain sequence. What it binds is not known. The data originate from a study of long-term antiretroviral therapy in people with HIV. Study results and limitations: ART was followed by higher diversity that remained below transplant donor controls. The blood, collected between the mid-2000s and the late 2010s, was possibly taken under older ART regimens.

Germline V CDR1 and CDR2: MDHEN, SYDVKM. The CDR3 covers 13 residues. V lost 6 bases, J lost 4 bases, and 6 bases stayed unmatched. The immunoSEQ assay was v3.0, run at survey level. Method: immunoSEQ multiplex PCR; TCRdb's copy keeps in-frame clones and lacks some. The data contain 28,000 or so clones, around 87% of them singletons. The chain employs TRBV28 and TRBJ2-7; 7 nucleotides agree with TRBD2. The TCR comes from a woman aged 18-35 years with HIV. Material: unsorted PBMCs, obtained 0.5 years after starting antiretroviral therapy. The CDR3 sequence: CASRLGGDYEQYF. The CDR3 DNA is TGTGCCAGCAGGTTGGGAGGGGATTACGAGCAGTACTTC.